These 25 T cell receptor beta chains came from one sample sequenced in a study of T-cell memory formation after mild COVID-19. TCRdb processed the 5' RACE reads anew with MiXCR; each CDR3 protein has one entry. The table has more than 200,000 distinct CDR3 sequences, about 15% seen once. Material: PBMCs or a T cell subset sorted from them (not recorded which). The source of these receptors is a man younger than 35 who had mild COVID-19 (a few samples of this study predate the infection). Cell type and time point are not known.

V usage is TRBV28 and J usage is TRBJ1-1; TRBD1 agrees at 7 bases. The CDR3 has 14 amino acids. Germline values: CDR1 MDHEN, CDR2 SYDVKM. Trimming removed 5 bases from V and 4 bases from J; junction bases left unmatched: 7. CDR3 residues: CASSTRTGSTEAFF. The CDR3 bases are TGTGCCAGCAGTACCCGGACAGGAAGCACTGAAGCTTTCTTT. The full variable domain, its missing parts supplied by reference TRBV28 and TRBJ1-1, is DVKVTQSSRYLVKRTGEKVFLECVQDMDHENMFWYRQDPGLGLRLIYFSYDVKMKEKGDIPEGYSVSREKKERFSLILESASTNQTSMYLCASSTRTGSTEAFFGQGTRLTVV.

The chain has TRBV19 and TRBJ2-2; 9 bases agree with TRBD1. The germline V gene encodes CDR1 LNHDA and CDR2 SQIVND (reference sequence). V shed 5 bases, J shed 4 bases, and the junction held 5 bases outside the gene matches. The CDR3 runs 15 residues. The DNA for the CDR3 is TGTGCCAGTAGTCCCCAGACAGGGGGCACCGGGGAGCTGTTTTTT. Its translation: CASSPQTGGTGELFF.

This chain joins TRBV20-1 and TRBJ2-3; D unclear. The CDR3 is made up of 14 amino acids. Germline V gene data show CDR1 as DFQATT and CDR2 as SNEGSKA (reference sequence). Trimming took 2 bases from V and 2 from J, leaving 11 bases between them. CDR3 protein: CSARPAGHTDTQYF. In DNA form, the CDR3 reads TGCAGTGCTAGACCCGCCGGTCACACAGATACGCAGTATTTT.

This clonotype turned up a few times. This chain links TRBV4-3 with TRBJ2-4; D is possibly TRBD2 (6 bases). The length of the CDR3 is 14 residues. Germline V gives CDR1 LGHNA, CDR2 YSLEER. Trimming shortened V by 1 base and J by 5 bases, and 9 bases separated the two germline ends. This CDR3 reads CASSQAGGQNIQYF. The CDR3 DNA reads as TGCGCCAGCAGCCAAGCCGGGGGACAAAACATTCAGTACTTC.

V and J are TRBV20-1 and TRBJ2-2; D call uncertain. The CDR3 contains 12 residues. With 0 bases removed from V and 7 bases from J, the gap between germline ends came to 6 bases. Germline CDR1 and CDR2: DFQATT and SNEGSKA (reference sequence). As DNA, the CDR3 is TGCAGTGCTAGAGAAAGGGACGGGGAGCTGTTTTTT. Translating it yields CSARERDGELFF.

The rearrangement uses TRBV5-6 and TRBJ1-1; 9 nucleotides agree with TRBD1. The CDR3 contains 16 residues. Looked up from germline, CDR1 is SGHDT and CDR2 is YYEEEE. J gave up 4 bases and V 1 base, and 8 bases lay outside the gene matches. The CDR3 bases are TGTGCCAGCAGCTTGTTGGGACAGGGAGCGCTCACTGAAGCTTTCTTT. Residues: CASSLLGQGALTEAFF.

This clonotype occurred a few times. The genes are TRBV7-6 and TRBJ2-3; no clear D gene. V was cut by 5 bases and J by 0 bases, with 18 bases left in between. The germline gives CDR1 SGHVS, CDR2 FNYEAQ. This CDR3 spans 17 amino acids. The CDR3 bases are TGTGCCAGCAGCCCCTTGATGTCCTACACTAGCACAGATACGCAGTATTTT. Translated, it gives CASSPLMSYTSTDTQYF.

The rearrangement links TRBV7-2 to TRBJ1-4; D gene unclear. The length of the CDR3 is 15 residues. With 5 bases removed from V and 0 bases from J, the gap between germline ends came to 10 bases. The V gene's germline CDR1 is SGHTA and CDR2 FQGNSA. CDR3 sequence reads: CASSRATSTNEKLFF. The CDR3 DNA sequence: TGTGCCAGCAGCCGAGCGACATCAACTAATGAAAAACTGTTTTTT. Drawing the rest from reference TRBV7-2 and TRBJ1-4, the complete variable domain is GAGVSQSPSNKVTEKGKDVELRCDPISGHTALYWYRQSLGQGLEFLIYFQGNSAPDKSGLPSDRFSAERTGGSVSTLTIQRTQQEDSAVYLCASSRATSTNEKLFFGSGTQLSVL.

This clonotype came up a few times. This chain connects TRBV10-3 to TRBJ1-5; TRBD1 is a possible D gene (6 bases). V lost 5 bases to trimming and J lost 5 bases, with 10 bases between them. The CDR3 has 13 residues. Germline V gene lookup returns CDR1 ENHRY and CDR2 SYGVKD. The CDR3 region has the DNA TGTGCCATCAGTCCAGGGGAGGATCAGCCCCAGCATTTT. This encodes CAISPGEDQPQHF.

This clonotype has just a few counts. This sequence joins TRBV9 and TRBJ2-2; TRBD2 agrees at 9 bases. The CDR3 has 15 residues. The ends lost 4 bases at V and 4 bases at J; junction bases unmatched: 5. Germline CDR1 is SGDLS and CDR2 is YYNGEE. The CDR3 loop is CASSILAGPTGELFF. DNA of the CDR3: TGTGCCAGCAGCATCCTAGCGGGGCCCACCGGGGAGCTGTTTTTT.

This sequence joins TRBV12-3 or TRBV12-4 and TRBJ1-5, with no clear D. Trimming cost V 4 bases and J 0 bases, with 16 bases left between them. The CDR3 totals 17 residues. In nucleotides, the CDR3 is TGTGCCAGCAGTTATGTTTTAGGACGGGATAGCAATCAGCCCCAGCATTTT. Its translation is CASSYVLGRDSNQPQHF.

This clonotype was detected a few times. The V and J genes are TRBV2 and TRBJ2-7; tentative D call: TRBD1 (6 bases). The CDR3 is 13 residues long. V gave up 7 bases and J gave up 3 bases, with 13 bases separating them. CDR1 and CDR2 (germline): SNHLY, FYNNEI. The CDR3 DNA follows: TGTGCCAGCAAGGGGGAAGGACTCTACGAGCAGTACTTC. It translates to CASKGEGLYEQYF. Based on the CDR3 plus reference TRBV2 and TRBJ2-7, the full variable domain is EPEVTQTPSHQVTQMGQEVILRCVPISNHLYFYWYRQILGQKVEFLVSFYNNEISEKSEIFDDQFSVERPDGSNFTLKIRSTKLEDSAMYFCASKGEGLYEQYFGPGTRLTVT.

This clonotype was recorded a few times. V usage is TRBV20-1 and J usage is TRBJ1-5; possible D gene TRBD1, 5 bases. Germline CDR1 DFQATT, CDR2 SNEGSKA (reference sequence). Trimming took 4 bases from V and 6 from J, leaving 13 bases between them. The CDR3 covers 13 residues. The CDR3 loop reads CSATTWGSQPQHF. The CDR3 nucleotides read TGCAGTGCTACGACTTGGGGCAGTCAGCCCCAGCATTTT.

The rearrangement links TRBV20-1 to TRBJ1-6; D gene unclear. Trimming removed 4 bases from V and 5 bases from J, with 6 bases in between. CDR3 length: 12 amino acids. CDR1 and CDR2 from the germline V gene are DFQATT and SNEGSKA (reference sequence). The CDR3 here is CSAIGNNSPLHF. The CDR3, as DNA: TGCAGTGCTATCGGGAATAATTCACCCCTCCACTTT.

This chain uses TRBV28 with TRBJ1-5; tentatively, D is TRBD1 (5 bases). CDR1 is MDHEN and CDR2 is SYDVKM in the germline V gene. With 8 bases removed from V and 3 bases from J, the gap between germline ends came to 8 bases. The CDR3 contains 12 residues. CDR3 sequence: CASWDLNQPQHF. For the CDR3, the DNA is TGTGCCAGCTGGGACCTCAATCAGCCCCAGCATTTT.

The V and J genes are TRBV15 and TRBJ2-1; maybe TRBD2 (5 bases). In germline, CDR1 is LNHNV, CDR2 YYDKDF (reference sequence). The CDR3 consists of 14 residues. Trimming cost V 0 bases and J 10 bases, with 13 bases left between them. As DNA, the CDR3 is TGTGCCACCAGCAGAGATCTTCAGGAGCGGGAGCAGTTCTTC. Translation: CATSRDLQEREQFF.

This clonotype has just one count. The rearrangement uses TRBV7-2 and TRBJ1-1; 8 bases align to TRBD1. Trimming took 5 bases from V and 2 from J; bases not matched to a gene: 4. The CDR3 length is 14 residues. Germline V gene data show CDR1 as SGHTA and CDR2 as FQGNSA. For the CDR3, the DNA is TGTGCCAGCAGCAACGGACAGGGAAACACTGAAGCTTTCTTT. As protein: CASSNGQGNTEAFF.

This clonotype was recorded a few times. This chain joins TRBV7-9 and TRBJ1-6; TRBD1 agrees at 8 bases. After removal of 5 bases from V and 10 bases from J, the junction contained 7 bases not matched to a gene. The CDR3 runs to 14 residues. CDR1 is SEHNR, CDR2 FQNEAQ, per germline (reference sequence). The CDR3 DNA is TGTGCCAGCAGCGTCGGACAGGGAATCTCACCCCTCCACTTT. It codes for CASSVGQGISPLHF.

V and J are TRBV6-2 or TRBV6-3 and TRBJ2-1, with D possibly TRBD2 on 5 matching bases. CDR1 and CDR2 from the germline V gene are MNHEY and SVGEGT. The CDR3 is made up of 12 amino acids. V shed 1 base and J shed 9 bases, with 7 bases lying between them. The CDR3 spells CASSYYRGEQFF. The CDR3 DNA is TGTGCCAGCAGTTACTACCGGGGTGAGCAGTTCTTC.

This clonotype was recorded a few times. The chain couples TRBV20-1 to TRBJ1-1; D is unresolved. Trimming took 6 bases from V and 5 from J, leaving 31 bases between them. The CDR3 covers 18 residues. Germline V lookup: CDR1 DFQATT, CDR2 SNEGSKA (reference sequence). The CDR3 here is CSAAAEYRILRGGTEAFF. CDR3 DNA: TGCAGTGCCGCCGCCGAGTACAGAATCTTGCGGGGAGGGACTGAAGCTTTCTTT.

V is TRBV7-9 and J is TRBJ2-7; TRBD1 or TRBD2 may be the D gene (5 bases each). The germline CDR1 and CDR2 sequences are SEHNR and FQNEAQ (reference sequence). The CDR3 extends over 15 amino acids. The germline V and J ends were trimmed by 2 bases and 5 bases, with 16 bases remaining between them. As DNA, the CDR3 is TGTGCCAGCAGCTTAAAAGGGGCGGGCCCCGACGAGCAGTACTTC. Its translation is CASSLKGAGPDEQYF.

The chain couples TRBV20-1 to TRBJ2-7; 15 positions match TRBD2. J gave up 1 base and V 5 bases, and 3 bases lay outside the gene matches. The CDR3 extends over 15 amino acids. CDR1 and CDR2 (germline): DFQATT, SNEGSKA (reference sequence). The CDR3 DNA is TGCAGTGCTTCCGGGACTAGCGGGGGGTCCTACGAGCAGTACTTC. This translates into CSASGTSGGSYEQYF.

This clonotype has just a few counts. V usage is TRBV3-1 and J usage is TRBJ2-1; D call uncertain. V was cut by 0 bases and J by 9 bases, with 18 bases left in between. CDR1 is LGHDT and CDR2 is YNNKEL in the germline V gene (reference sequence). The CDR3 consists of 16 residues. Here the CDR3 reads CASSQDPVRIRTEQFF. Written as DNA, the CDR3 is TGTGCCAGCAGCCAAGATCCCGTCAGGATACGTACTGAGCAGTTCTTC.

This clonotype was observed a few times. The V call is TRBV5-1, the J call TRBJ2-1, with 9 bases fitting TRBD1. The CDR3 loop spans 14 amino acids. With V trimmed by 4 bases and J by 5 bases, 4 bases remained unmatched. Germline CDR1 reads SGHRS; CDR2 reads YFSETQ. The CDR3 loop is CASSPGDRDNEQFF. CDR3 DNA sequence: TGCGCCAGCAGCCCGGGGGACAGGGACAATGAGCAGTTCTTC. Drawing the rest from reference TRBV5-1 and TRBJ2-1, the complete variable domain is KAGVTQTPRYLIKTRGQQVTLSCSPISGHRSVSWYQQTPGQGLQFLFEYFSETQRNKGNFPGRFSGRQFSNSRSEMNVSTLELGDSALYLCASSPGDRDNEQFFGPGTRLTVL.

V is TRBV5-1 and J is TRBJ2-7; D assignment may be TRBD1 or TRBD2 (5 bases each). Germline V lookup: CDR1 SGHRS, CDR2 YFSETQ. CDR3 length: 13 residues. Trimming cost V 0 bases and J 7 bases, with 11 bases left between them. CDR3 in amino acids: CASSLEWGGEQYF. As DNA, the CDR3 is TGCGCCAGCAGCTTGGAGTGGGGCGGGGAGCAGTACTTC.